Listed below are T cell receptor beta chains from one sample, sequenced in a study of OX40 agonist ivuxolimab in advanced cancers. Some clones are missing from TCRdb's copy, which holds only in-frame ones; the method was immunoSEQ multiplex PCR. The data hold about 93,000 clones, with around 94% observed a single time. The sequenced sample was CD4+ or CD8+ T cells sorted from blood, obtained in a trial of the OX40 agonist ivuxolimab. The receptor set was obtained from an adult with an advanced solid tumor such as melanoma, head and neck, liver or kidney cancer. CDR3s include the opening cysteine and the closing phenylalanine or tryptophan. D genes are given only for firm matches. Clone size appears in some rows only: once, few, many, or a class for an expanded clone.

j_call d_call v_call clone_size cdr3_length cdr3_aa cdr3_nt
TRBJ2-2 . TRBV27 . 15 CASTRWPSGTGELFF TGTGCCAGCACCCGATGGCCCAGCGGTACCGGGGAGCTGTTTTTT
TRBJ1-6 . TRBV2 . 19 CASSDDGGQTSSYNSPLHF TGTGCCAGCAGTGATGACGGGGGGCAGACGAGCTCCTATAATTCACCCCTCCACTTT
TRBJ2-1 TRBD2 TRBV9 once 14 CASSFGTSGNEQFF TGTGCCAGCAGCTTCGGGACTAGCGGTAATGAGCAGTTCTTC
TRBJ1-4 TRBD1 TRBV10-2 . 14 CASSATGVGEKLFF TGCGCCAGCAGTGCAACAGGGGTGGGTGAAAAACTGTTTTTT
TRBJ1-5 . TRBV27 . 16 CASSTRGAYDNQPQHF TGTGCCAGCAGTACCCGGGGCGCTTACGACAATCAGCCCCAGCATTTT
TRBJ2-1 . TRBV11-3 . 13 CASSLGWNNEQFF TGTGCCAGCAGCTTAGGGTGGAACAATGAGCAGTTCTTC
TRBJ1-1 TRBD1 TRBV13 . 16 CASSHGTGGINTEAFF TGTGCCAGCAGCCACGGGACAGGGGGCATTAACACTGAAGCTTTCTTT
TRBJ1-1 . TRBV27 . 17 CASSLGRGPPGDTEAFF TGTGCCAGCAGTTTAGGCAGGGGACCTCCCGGAGACACTGAAGCTTTCTTT
TRBJ2-3 TRBD2 TRBV10-3 . 15 CAISDPGLGTDTQYF TGTGCCATCAGTGATCCCGGACTAGGCACAGATACGCAGTATTTT
TRBJ2-2 . TRBV9 . 13 CASSVVGTGELFF TGTGCCAGCAGCGTAGTTGGCACCGGGGAGCTGTTTTTT
TRBJ1-1 . TRBV4-1 . 16 CASSQGVGARDTEAFF TGCGCCAGCAGCCAAGGGGTGGGGGCGAGAGACACTGAAGCTTTCTTT
TRBJ2-5 . TRBV5-6 . 17 CASSLAGGGVGTETQYF TGTGCCAGCAGCTTGGCTGGAGGGGGCGTAGGGACAGAGACCCAGTACTTC
TRBJ2-5 . TRBV6-5 . 13 CASSYHPQETQYF TGTGCCAGCAGTTACCACCCCCAGGAGACCCAGTACTTC
TRBJ2-7 TRBD1 TRBV2 . 15 CASSEALRDSYEQYF TGTGCCAGCAGTGAAGCGCTTCGGGACAGCTACGAGCAGTACTTC
TRBJ2-1 TRBD2 TRBV5-1 . 14 CASKGGGGANEQFF TGCGCCAGCAAGGGTGGCGGGGGGGCGAATGAGCAGTTCTTC
TRBJ2-1 . TRBV9 . 13 CASSVTSGLEQFF TGTGCCAGCAGCGTAACCAGCGGTCTTGAGCAGTTCTTC
TRBJ2-1 . TRBV11-2 once 13 CASSLDQATEQFF TGTGCCAGCAGCTTAGATCAGGCTACCGAGCAGTTCTTC
TRBJ2-5 . TRBV6-5 . 15 CASSYGGGGQETQYF TGTGCCAGCAGTTATGGGGGGGGCGGACAAGAGACCCAGTACTTC
TRBJ2-1 TRBD1 TRBV7-7 . 15 CASSLGTGFYNEQFF TGTGCCAGCAGCTTAGGGACAGGGTTTTACAATGAGCAGTTCTTC
TRBJ2-7 . TRBV18 once 13 CASSPPDSYEQYF TGTGCCAGCTCACCACCCGATTCCTACGAGCAGTACTTC
TRBJ1-5 . TRBV27 . 15 CASSLSGFSNQPQHF TGTGCCAGCAGTTTATCTGGGTTTAGCAATCAGCCCCAGCATTTT
TRBJ2-1 . TRBV30 . 15 CAWSPDPGAGNEQFF TGTGCCTGGAGCCCCGATCCGGGGGCCGGGAATGAGCAGTTCTTC
TRBJ2-7 TRBD2 TRBV7-2 . 14 CASSLGTSGVEQYF TGTGCCAGCAGCTTAGGGACTAGCGGGGTTGAGCAGTACTTC
TRBJ2-2 . TRBV30 . 14 CAWSPTGNTGELFF TGTGCCTGGAGCCCGACAGGGAACACCGGGGAGCTGTTTTTT
TRBJ1-1 . TRBV9 . 12 CASSATGTEAFF TGTGCCAGCAGCGCAACAGGCACTGAAGCTTTCTTT
TRBJ2-1 TRBD2 TRBV4-1 . 15 CASSQDPSGYNEQFF TGCGCCAGCAGCCAAGATCCTAGCGGCTACAATGAGCAGTTCTTC
TRBJ1-1 . TRBV27 . 13 CASSDGGSTEAFF TGTGCCAGCAGTGACGGGGGTAGCACTGAAGCTTTCTTT
TRBJ2-1 TRBD1 TRBV7-6 . 14 CASERDRTYNEQFF TGTGCCAGCGAACGGGACAGGACTTACAATGAGCAGTTCTTC
TRBJ1-2 TRBD1 TRBV6-6 . 15 CASSYDETGDYGYTF TGTGCCAGCAGTTACGATGAGACAGGGGATTATGGCTACACCTTC
TRBJ2-1 . TRBV4-1 few 14 CASSQDLSGNEQFF TGCGCCAGCAGCCAAGATCTTTCAGGGAATGAGCAGTTCTTC
TRBJ1-2 . TRBV7-2 . 13 CASSLDSNYGYTF TGTGCCAGCAGCCTAGACTCTAACTATGGCTACACCTTC
TRBJ2-7 . TRBV27 . 14 CASSLGQGIHEQYF TGTGCCAGCAGTTTAGGGCAGGGGATCCACGAGCAGTACTTC
TRBJ1-5 . TRBV5-6 . 14 CASPLTGRNQPQHF TGTGCCAGCCCCTTGACGGGGAGAAATCAGCCCCAGCATTTT
TRBJ1-1 TRBD1 TRBV27 . 12 CAAGTVNTEAFF TGTGCCGCTGGGACAGTGAACACTGAAGCTTTCTTT
TRBJ2-2 . TRBV7-6 . 14 CASSYDRDTGELFF TGTGCCAGCAGCTATGACAGAGACACCGGGGAGCTGTTTTTT
TRBJ2-3 TRBD2 TRBV14 . 15 CASSQLAGITDTQYF TGTGCCAGCAGCCAACTAGCGGGGATCACAGATACGCAGTATTTT
TRBJ1-6 TRBD1 TRBV9 . 14 CASSAGDSNSPLHF TGTGCCAGCAGCGCCGGGGACAGTAATTCACCCCTCCACTTT
TRBJ2-2 . TRBV5-5 . 14 CASSRGWNTGELFF TGTGCCAGCAGCAGGGGTTGGAACACCGGGGAGCTGTTTTTT
TRBJ2-7 TRBD1 TRBV2 . 15 CASRGAGTGPYEQYF TGTGCCAGCAGGGGGGCAGGGACAGGTCCCTACGAGCAGTACTTC
TRBJ1-5 . TRBV19 . 13 CASSMAGNQPQHF TGTGCCAGTAGTATGGCAGGCAATCAGCCCCAGCATTTT
TRBJ2-7 . TRBV27 . 13 CASSAGVGYEQYF TGTGCCAGCAGTGCAGGGGTTGGTTACGAGCAGTACTTC
TRBJ1-2 . TRBV4-1 . 15 CASSQVSASDYGYTF TGCGCCAGCAGCCAAGTATCTGCTTCTGACTATGGCTACACCTTC
TRBJ1-3 . TRBV13 . 15 CASSEFGGRGNTIYF TGTGCCAGCTCCGAATTCGGGGGGCGCGGAAACACCATATATTTT
TRBJ2-6 . TRBV6-1 once 14 CASRAFSGANVLTF TGTGCCAGCAGGGCCTTCTCTGGGGCCAACGTCCTGACTTTC
TRBJ1-1 . TRBV10-3 . 13 CAISEGGPTEAFF TGTGCCATCAGTGAGGGAGGCCCGACTGAAGCTTTCTTT
TRBJ2-3 . TRBV9 . 13 CASSVASADTQYF TGTGCCAGCAGCGTAGCTAGCGCAGATACGCAGTATTTT
TRBJ2-7 TRBD2 TRBV6-1 . 15 CASSIAGGSSYEQYF TGTGCCAGCAGTATTGCGGGGGGATCCTCCTACGAGCAGTACTTC
TRBJ2-3 TRBD2 TRBV7-2 . 15 CASSLLAGVTDTQYF TGTGCCAGCAGCTTACTAGCGGGGGTGACAGATACGCAGTATTTT
TRBJ2-7 . TRBV28 . 14 CASSDPTSSYEQYF TGTGCCAGCAGCGATCCCACCTCCTCCTACGAGCAGTACTTC
TRBJ1-1 . TRBV11-2 . 14 CASPGPLLNTEAFF TGTGCCAGTCCTGGACCCCTCCTGAACACTGAAGCTTTCTTT
TRBJ2-7 . TRBV19 . 15 CASSPVRGGSYEQYF TGTGCCAGTAGCCCCGTTAGGGGGGGTTCCTACGAGCAGTACTTC
TRBJ1-1 TRBD1 TRBV9 . 16 CASSVAADRANTEAFF TGTGCCAGCAGCGTAGCGGCCGACAGGGCGAACACTGAAGCTTTCTTT
TRBJ1-2 TRBD1 TRBV6-1 . 13 CASLGQPNYGYTF TGTGCCAGCCTGGGACAGCCTAACTATGGCTACACCTTC